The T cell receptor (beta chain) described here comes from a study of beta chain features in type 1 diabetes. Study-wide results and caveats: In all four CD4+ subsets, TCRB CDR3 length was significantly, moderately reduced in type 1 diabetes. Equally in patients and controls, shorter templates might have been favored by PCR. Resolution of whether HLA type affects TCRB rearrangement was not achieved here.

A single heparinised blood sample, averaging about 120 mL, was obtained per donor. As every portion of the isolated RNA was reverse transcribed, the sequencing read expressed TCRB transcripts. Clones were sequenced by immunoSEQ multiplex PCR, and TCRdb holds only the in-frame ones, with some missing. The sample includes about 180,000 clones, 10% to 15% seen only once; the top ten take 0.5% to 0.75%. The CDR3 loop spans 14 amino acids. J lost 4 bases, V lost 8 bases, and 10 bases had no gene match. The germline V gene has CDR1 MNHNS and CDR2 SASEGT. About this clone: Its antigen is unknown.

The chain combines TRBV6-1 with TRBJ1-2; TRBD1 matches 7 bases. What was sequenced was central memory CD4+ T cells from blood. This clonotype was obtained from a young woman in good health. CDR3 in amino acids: CASDSTGLGYGYTF. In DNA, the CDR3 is TGTGCCAGCGATTCGACAGGGTTGGGCTATGGCTACACCTTC.